The sample holds one count of the clone carrying this T cell receptor (beta chain). This specimen belongs to a study of blood T cell repertoires in COVID-19. Study information: From the United States, Italy and Spain came samples of acute and convalescent COVID-19. PBMCs, B-cell-depleted T cells, or T cells provided the cDNA or gDNA that made up the material.

The CDR3 is 16 amino acids. The V and J ends lost 2 bases and 3 bases respectively, with 16 bases between them. The germline gives CDR1 SEHNR, CDR2 FQNEAQ (reference sequence). The table came from immunoSEQ multiplex PCR; TCRdb's copy has only in-frame clones and leaves some out. The sample holds approximately 310,000 clones, about nine tenths seen once. J is TRBJ1-1 and V is TRBV7-9; a weak D match, TRBD1 (6 bases). Sample: PBMCs or T cells enriched from blood (not recorded which). The clonotype originates from a man between 60 and 75 years old who had recovered from COVID-19. CDR3 region: CASSLTPGGVHTEAFF. The DNA of the CDR3 is TGTGCCAGCAGCTTAACTCCGGGGGGCGTCCACACTGAAGCTTTCTTT. Filled out from reference TRBV7-9 and TRBJ1-1, the complete variable domain reads DTGVSQNPRHKITKRGQNVTFRCDPISEHNRLYWYRQTLGQGPEFLTYFQNEAQLEKSRLLSDRFSAERPKGSFSTLEIQRTEQGDSAMYLCASSLTPGGVHTEAFFGQGTRLTVV.